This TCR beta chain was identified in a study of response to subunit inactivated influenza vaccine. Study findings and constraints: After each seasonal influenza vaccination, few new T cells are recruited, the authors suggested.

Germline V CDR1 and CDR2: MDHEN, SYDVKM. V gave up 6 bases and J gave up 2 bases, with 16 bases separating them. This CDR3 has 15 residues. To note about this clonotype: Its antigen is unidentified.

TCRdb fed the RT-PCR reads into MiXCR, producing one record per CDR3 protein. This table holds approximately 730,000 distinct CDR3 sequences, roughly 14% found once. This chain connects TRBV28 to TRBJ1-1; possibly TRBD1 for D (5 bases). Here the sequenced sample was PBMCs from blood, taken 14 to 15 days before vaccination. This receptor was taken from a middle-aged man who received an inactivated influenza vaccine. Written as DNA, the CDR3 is TGTGCCAGCAGCGAGGGGAGCAGGGTAAACACTGAAGCTTTCTTT. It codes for CASSEGSRVNTEAFF.